This TCR beta chain was identified during a study of Tregs in tolerant kidney transplant recipients. Study-level findings and limits: Changing PCR primers prevented nucleotide comparison between some patients' samples.

Germline V gene sequence: CDR1 MNHEY, CDR2 SVGAGI. CDR3 length: 15 residues. Germline trimming cut 6 bases from V and 4 bases from J; bases unmatched to any gene: 9. Produced via immunoSEQ multiplex PCR; TCRdb's table is partial and in-frame only. This sample has more than 75,000 clones, with under 95% found just once. This clone was counted a few times. Its antigen is currently unknown. The receptor was derived from a human donor who received a combined kidney and bone marrow transplant. This sample comprised CD4+ T cells from blood, obtained before the transplant. This rearrangement joins TRBV6-5 to TRBJ2-1; 7 bases match TRBD2. In nucleotides, the CDR3 is TGTGCCAGCAGGCCACTAGCGTTCCCTTACAATGAGCAGTTCTTC. As protein: CASRPLAFPYNEQFF.